The source of this T cell receptor (beta chain) is a study of ipilimumab plus nivolumab after autologous stem cell transplantation (dated by TCRdb to the early 2020s). About the investigation overall: The median number of doses that trial patients received was about five for ipilimumab and about eight for nivolumab. The intent-to-treat population of the trial was made up of thirty-five patients. The trial enrolled patients with high-risk diffuse large B cell lymphoma, mature T cell lymphoma, or multiple myeloma undergoing autologous transplant. Both primary refractory and relapsed disease were represented in the DLBCL cohort, where 18-month progression-free survival was about 82% and 31%, respectively.

This clone was found once. Its antigen specificity is not known. Within one base of it there is no much larger clone, and no base qualities were kept. Paper-wide results and their limitations: The authors concluded that, as post-transplant consolidation, combined checkpoint inhibition appeared tolerable. The authors stated that profiles of the T cell receptor repertoire, regulatory T cell phenotype and gut microbiota provided a biologic rationale for studying this approach further.

Taken from the germline V gene, the CDR1 and CDR2 loops are MNHNS and SASEGT. Including cysteine and phenylalanine, the CDR3 has 16 amino acids. Of all the DNA, just the CDR3 is kept, 48 bases in frame from base 1. V lost 2 bases and J lost 3 bases; the stretch between them is 16 bases long. Ipilimumab was given at 1 mg/kg intravenously on day 1 of selected weeks, and checkpoint therapy started 14 to 28 days after autologous transplant. Nivolumab was given at 3 mg/kg intravenously on day 1 of weeks 1, 4, 7, 10, and every two weeks through week 26. The study was a Phase Ib clinical trial testing combined checkpoint inhibition with ipilimumab and nivolumab as consolidation after autologous stem cell transplantation. Libraries were constructed by the immunoSEQ multiplex PCR assay. Not all clones reach the TCRdb copy of this immuneACCESS table, which keeps in-frame sequences only. Checked studies attribute under half of the gap to unresolved V genes and leave the rest unexplained. The sample has fewer than 85,000 clones on record, 83% of them singletons. Together, the top ten hold around 2% of the sample.

The chain couples TRBV6-1 to TRBJ1-1; possibly the D gene is TRBD1, per 5 matching bases. The sample was PBMCs, taken in a trial of ipilimumab plus nivolumab as post-transplant consolidation. This TCR derives from a male donor with diffuse large B-cell lymphoma. This receptor has the CDR3 CASSEWAAKGYTEAFF. The DNA sequence is TGTGCCAGCAGTGAATGGGCAGCCAAGGGGTACACTGAAGCTTTCTTT.